This entry describes one T cell receptor beta chain. The data were taken from a study of blood T cell repertoires in COVID-19. At the level of the study: The United States, Italy and Spain supplied acute and convalescent COVID-19 samples. Nucleic acid was either cDNA or gDNA, and it came from T cells, B-cell-depleted T cells, or PBMCs.

Per the original data handling: Researchers report that nucleated cell counts were estimated from reference gene primer amplification. Assay: immunoSEQ multiplex PCR; the TCRdb copy retains only in-frame clones and omits some. V, J and clone size derive from that table, while D and trimming were established from the DNA sequence. Of nearly 45,000 clones listed, just under 90% are singletons. In Seattle, patients joined the study during active infection and were tracked longitudinally. The TCR comes from a middle-aged man with COVID-19, enrolled during active disease. The sample taken for sequencing was peripheral blood.

Here the CDR3 DNA reads TGCGCCAGCAGCCAATCCCCGTCGACAACCCACAATGAGCAGTTCTTC. This codes for CASSQSPSTTHNEQFF. This rearrangement joins TRBV4-1 to TRBJ2-1, with no clear D. This CDR3 contains 16 residues. Between the trimmed V and J ends, which lost 2 bases and 5 bases, there was a span of 16 bases. Germline V gene data show CDR1 as MGHRA and CDR2 as YSYEKL.